Sequencing of this T cell receptor (beta chain) was carried out in a study of monozygotic twins with inflammatory bowel disease. Study-level results: T cell subtypes were not distinguishable in this analysis.

A remark on this clonotype: Its antigen is not identified.

Germline V lookup: CDR1 DFQATT, CDR2 SNEGSKA (reference sequence). The CDR3 loop spans 12 amino acids. cDNA was produced in eight separate reactions per sample. TCRdb re-called the 5' RACE reads, yielding one record per CDR3 amino acid sequence without DNA. This sample's clone table lists about 300,000 distinct CDR3 sequences. V usage is TRBV20-1 and J usage is TRBJ2-3; TCRdb returns TRBD1, unconfirmable since there is no DNA. The specimen was blood. The TCR originated in a human donor with ulcerative colitis or Crohn's disease, or a healthy co-twin of an affected twin (not recorded which). The CDR3 here is CSVQGNTDTQYF.